The rows below give T cell receptor beta chains drawn from one sample of a study of CD8 T cells in ankylosing spondylitis. TCRdb itself ran the 5' RACE reads through MiXCR, one entry per CDR3 protein. This sample has more than 500,000 distinct CDR3 sequences; about 5% occur once, and the top ten carry around 3.4%. Input material: blood, either unsorted or a sorted T cell fraction (not recorded which). These TCRs come from a male donor with ankylosing spondylitis. CDR3s include the opening cysteine and the closing phenylalanine or tryptophan. D genes are given only for firm matches. Size values are once, few and many counts, or a class for expanded clones, and some rows have none.

D: TRBD2; size: few; V: TRBV10-3; J: TRBJ2-1; DNA: TGTGCCATCAAGCAGCGGGAGGGCGGAAATGAGCAGTTCTTC; CDR3: CAIKQREGGNEQFF
D: TRBD1; size: .; V: TRBV20-1; J: TRBJ2-2; DNA: TGCAGTGCTACCTGGACAGGGCGGACCGGGGAGCTGTTTTTT; CDR3: CSATWTGRTGELFF
D: .; size: few; V: TRBV6-1; J: TRBJ1-1; DNA: TGTGCCAGCAGTCGGGGTCAATTTAGGACAGTCGGGGCCACTGAAGCTTTCTTT; CDR3: CASSRGQFRTVGATEAFF
D: TRBD1; size: many; V: TRBV6-2/TRBV6-3; J: TRBJ2-5; DNA: TGTGCCAGCAGAACCTCGGGACAGGGCGAGGAGACCCAGTACTTC; CDR3: CASRTSGQGEETQYF
D: TRBD2; size: many; V: TRBV10-3; J: TRBJ2-1; DNA: TGTGCCATCAGTGCCCCGGGACTAGCGGGTTACAATGAGCAGTTCTTC; CDR3: CAISAPGLAGYNEQFF
D: .; size: many; V: TRBV4-2; J: TRBJ2-3; DNA: TGTGCCAGCAGCCTCCGGGATTTAGGGAGAGATACGCAGTATTTT; CDR3: CASSLRDLGRDTQYF
D: .; size: .; V: TRBV20-1; J: TRBJ1-2; DNA: TGCAGTGCTGCAAGGGGGTTCGGCTATGGCTACACCTTC; CDR3: CSAARGFGYGYTF
D: .; size: many; V: TRBV12-3/TRBV12-4; J: TRBJ2-3; DNA: TGTGCCAGCAGCGATCCCTACGGGGGCACAGATACGCAGTATTTT; CDR3: CASSDPYGGTDTQYF
D: .; size: many; V: TRBV24-1; J: TRBJ2-5; DNA: TGTGCCACCAGAAAAGGTTCCCAAGAGACCCAGTACTTC; CDR3: CATRKGSQETQYF
D: .; size: many; V: TRBV6-2/TRBV6-3; J: TRBJ2-3; DNA: TGTGCCAGCAGTCCGCGACAGACAGATACGCAGTATTTT; CDR3: CASSPRQTDTQYF
D: .; size: many; V: TRBV6-2/TRBV6-3; J: TRBJ2-4; DNA: TGTGCCAGCAGCCTCAGACTAGCCAAAAACATTCAGTACTTC; CDR3: CASSLRLAKNIQYF
D: TRBD2; size: .; V: TRBV6-5; J: TRBJ2-1; DNA: TGTGCCAGCAGTTACTCAGGGAGGGATGAGCAGTTCTTC; CDR3: CASSYSGRDEQFF
D: .; size: many; V: TRBV4-3; J: TRBJ1-6; DNA: TGCGCCAGCAGCCAAGATGTTACCGGGACGGTCTATAATTCACCCCTCCACTTT; CDR3: CASSQDVTGTVYNSPLHF
D: .; size: many; V: TRBV29-1; J: TRBJ1-1; DNA: TGCAGCGTTGAAGATCGGCCGGCGCTCAACACTGAAGCTTTCTTT; CDR3: CSVEDRPALNTEAFF
D: .; size: .; V: TRBV27; J: TRBJ2-7; DNA: TGTGCCAGCAGTTTGAGTAGAGACCAACTTTACGAGCAGTACTTC; CDR3: CASSLSRDQLYEQYF
D: .; size: .; V: TRBV5-5; J: TRBJ1-5; DNA: TGTGCCAGCAGCTTGGGAGCGCCTAATAGCAATCAGCCCCAGCATTTT; CDR3: CASSLGAPNSNQPQHF
D: .; size: many; V: TRBV12-3/TRBV12-4; J: TRBJ1-5; DNA: TGTGCCAGCAGTTTGGGGGACTTCAATCAGCCCCAGCATTTT; CDR3: CASSLGDFNQPQHF
D: .; size: few; V: TRBV6-1; J: TRBJ2-2; DNA: TGTGCCAGCAGTGAAGTGAGACCGGTCACCGGGGAGCTGTTTTTT; CDR3: CASSEVRPVTGELFF
D: TRBD2; size: many; V: TRBV9; J: TRBJ2-3; DNA: TGTGCCAGCAGCTACGCCTCTTTATTCGGGGGGACAGATACGCAGTATTTT; CDR3: CASSYASLFGGTDTQYF
D: .; size: many; V: TRBV29-1; J: TRBJ1-1; DNA: TGCAGCGTTGAAGATCTGGCAGACCGGGAAGCTTTCTTT; CDR3: CSVEDLADREAFF
D: .; size: many; V: TRBV27; J: TRBJ2-3; DNA: TGTGCCAGCTCCCGGACTACGTTCTTAGATACGCAGTATTTT; CDR3: CASSRTTFLDTQYF
D: .; size: many; V: TRBV5-5; J: TRBJ1-4; DNA: TGTGCCAGCAGCTGGGGGAATGAAAAACTGTTTTTT; CDR3: CASSWGNEKLFF
D: .; size: many; V: TRBV6-2/TRBV6-3; J: TRBJ1-5; DNA: TGTGCCAGCAGTTACTCGAGCGGAAATCAGCCCCAGCATTTT; CDR3: CASSYSSGNQPQHF
D: TRBD2; size: many; V: TRBV5-1; J: TRBJ2-3; DNA: TGCGCCAGCAGCCCAAACCCCTTAGGGACTAGCGGGAGCGACACAGATACGCAGTATTTT; CDR3: CASSPNPLGTSGSDTDTQYF
D: .; size: few; V: TRBV18; J: TRBJ2-5; DNA: TGTGCCAGCTCACCTACTGCCCCGGAGACCCAGTACTTC; CDR3: CASSPTAPETQYF
D: .; size: many; V: TRBV5-1; J: TRBJ2-3; DNA: TGCGCCAGCAGCGCCAGCCTCACAGATACGCAGTATTTT; CDR3: CASSASLTDTQYF
D: .; size: few; V: TRBV20-1; J: TRBJ2-3; DNA: TGCAGTGCCCCACGTTTTGAGGGGACCTCTACCAAAGATACGCAGTATTTT; CDR3: CSAPRFEGTSTKDTQYF
D: .; size: many; V: TRBV12-3/TRBV12-4; J: TRBJ1-2; DNA: TGTGCCAGCAGTTTGGGAACAGTCGGCATCTATTATGGCTACACCTTC; CDR3: CASSLGTVGIYYGYTF
D: .; size: .; V: TRBV5-6; J: TRBJ2-7; DNA: TGTGCCAGCAGCCTACCCGGGACATTTACCTACGAGCAGTACTTC; CDR3: CASSLPGTFTYEQYF
D: .; size: .; V: TRBV6-2/TRBV6-3; J: TRBJ2-1; DNA: TGTGCCAGCACTACGGACAGTTACAATGAGCAGTTCTTC; CDR3: CASTTDSYNEQFF
D: .; size: few; V: TRBV20-1; J: TRBJ1-6; DNA: TGCTGTGCTAGACTCCGGGGGATCAACCTTAATTCACCCCTCCACTTT; CDR3: CCARLRGINLNSPLHF
D: .; size: many; V: TRBV7-2; J: TRBJ2-3; DNA: TGTGCCAGCAGTTCCCCGGGACCGGCAGGAGATACGCAGTATTTT; CDR3: CASSSPGPAGDTQYF
D: TRBD2; size: .; V: TRBV28; J: TRBJ2-7; DNA: TGTGCCAGCAGGGGGGGGGACCCCAAGAGCTCCTACGAGCAGTACTTC; CDR3: CASRGGDPKSSYEQYF
D: TRBD1; size: many; V: TRBV7-9; J: TRBJ1-4; DNA: TGTGCCAGCAGCTCAACAGGGGGTGAAAAACTGTTTTTT; CDR3: CASSSTGGEKLFF
D: .; size: few; V: TRBV3-1; J: TRBJ2-5; DNA: TGTGCCAGCAGCCAGAATCTTGGGGAGACCCAGTACTTC; CDR3: CASSQNLGETQYF
D: TRBD2; size: many; V: TRBV7-9; J: TRBJ2-3; DNA: TGTGCCAGCAGCCATGGGACTAGCGCCACAGATACGCAGTATTTT; CDR3: CASSHGTSATDTQYF
D: .; size: many; V: TRBV5-1; J: TRBJ2-3; DNA: TGCGCCAGCAGCTTGGAGATACAGGGCACAGATACGCAGTATTTT; CDR3: CASSLEIQGTDTQYF
D: .; size: many; V: TRBV7-9; J: TRBJ1-5; DNA: TGTGCCAGCAGCCTGCCACTTGGGCCCCAGCATTTT; CDR3: CASSLPLGPQHF
D: .; size: many; V: TRBV29-1; J: TRBJ1-2; DNA: TGCAGCGGGAGGACAGACGCTTCTTATGGCTACACCTTC; CDR3: CSGRTDASYGYTF
D: .; size: many; V: TRBV7-9; J: TRBJ1-1; DNA: TGTGCCAGCAGATATACAGGAGACACTGAAGCTTTCTTT; CDR3: CASRYTGDTEAFF
D: .; size: .; V: TRBV30; J: TRBJ1-5; DNA: TGTGCCTGGAATGGAAATCTCAATCAGCCCCAGCATTTT; CDR3: CAWNGNLNQPQHF
D: TRBD1; size: few; V: TRBV7-2; J: TRBJ1-2; DNA: TGTGCCAGCATCTCCGGACAGGGAAACTATGGCTACACCTTC; CDR3: CASISGQGNYGYTF
D: TRBD1; size: .; V: TRBV2; J: TRBJ1-2; DNA: TGTGCCAGCAGCAAAGACAGGGGGGGTGGCTACACCTTC; CDR3: CASSKDRGGGYTF
D: TRBD1; size: few; V: TRBV5-1; J: TRBJ2-7; DNA: TGCGCCAGCAGCTTGGTAGGACAGGGGTGGGACGAGCAGTACTTC; CDR3: CASSLVGQGWDEQYF
D: TRBD2; size: .; V: TRBV9; J: TRBJ2-7; DNA: TGTGCCAGCAGCCTAACTAGCGGGAGCCACGAGCAGTACTTC; CDR3: CASSLTSGSHEQYF
D: TRBD1; size: .; V: TRBV5-1; J: TRBJ1-2; DNA: TGCGCCAGCAGCTTGGACAGGGGACGTAACTATGGCTACACCTTC; CDR3: CASSLDRGRNYGYTF
D: .; size: many; V: TRBV12-3/TRBV12-4; J: TRBJ1-2; DNA: TGTGCCAGCAGTTCGCGACGGATTGAGGGTGGCTACACCTTC; CDR3: CASSSRRIEGGYTF
D: .; size: many; V: TRBV3-1; J: TRBJ1-1; DNA: TGTGCCAGCAGCCAAGGGGGCGGGTTTGCTGAAGCTTTCTTT; CDR3: CASSQGGGFAEAFF
D: TRBD1; size: .; V: TRBV4-1; J: TRBJ1-2; DNA: TGCGCCAGCAGCCAATTCGCGGGACAGGGGGCGAGGAACTATGGCTACACCTTC; CDR3: CASSQFAGQGARNYGYTF
D: TRBD1; size: many; V: TRBV12-3/TRBV12-4; J: TRBJ1-2; DNA: TGTGCCAGCAGCCCGTCCGGGACAGGGGAGGGCTACACCTTC; CDR3: CASSPSGTGEGYTF
D: TRBD1; size: few; V: TRBV27; J: TRBJ2-7; DNA: TGTGCCAGCAGTACAACTTGGGACAGCTCCTACGAGCAGTACTTC; CDR3: CASSTTWDSSYEQYF